The entry below describes one T cell receptor (beta chain). These data are taken from a study of blood T cell repertoires in COVID-19. Study context: T cells, B-cell-depleted T cells, or PBMCs supplied cDNA or gDNA.

The germline V and J ends were trimmed by 7 bases and 5 bases, with 21 bases remaining between them. Germline CDR1 and CDR2: MDHEN and SYDVKM. The CDR3 has 15 residues. In the authors' methods: For nucleated cells, counts were estimated from reference gene primer amplification. Assay used: immunoSEQ multiplex PCR; TCRdb lists only in-frame clones, some missing. V, J and clone size derive from that table, while D and trimming were established from the DNA sequence. The sample has approximately 200,000 clones, about 83% seen once. This clonotype originated in a man between 60 and 70 years old who had recovered from COVID-19. The sequenced sample consisted of peripheral blood. The chain is built from TRBV28 and TRBJ2-7; TRBD2 is a possible D gene (5 bases). This CDR3 reads CASMGGRSDWNEQYF. The CDR3 DNA reads as TGTGCCAGCATGGGTGGGCGCTCGGACTGGAACGAGCAGTACTTC.